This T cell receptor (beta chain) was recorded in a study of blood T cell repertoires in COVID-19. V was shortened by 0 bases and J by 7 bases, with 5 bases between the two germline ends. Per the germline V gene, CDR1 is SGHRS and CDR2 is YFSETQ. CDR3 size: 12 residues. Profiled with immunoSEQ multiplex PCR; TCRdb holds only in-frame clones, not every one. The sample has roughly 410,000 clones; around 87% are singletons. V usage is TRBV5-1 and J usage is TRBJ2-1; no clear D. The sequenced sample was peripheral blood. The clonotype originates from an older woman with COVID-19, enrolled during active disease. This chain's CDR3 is CASSLAGNEQFF. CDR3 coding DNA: TGCGCCAGCAGCTTGGCCGGTAATGAGCAGTTCTTC. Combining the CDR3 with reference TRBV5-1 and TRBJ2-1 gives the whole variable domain KAGVTQTPRYLIKTRGQQVTLSCSPISGHRSVSWYQQTPGQGLQFLFEYFSETQRNKGNFPGRFSGRQFSNSRSEMNVSTLELGDSALYLCASSLAGNEQFFGPGTRLTVL.